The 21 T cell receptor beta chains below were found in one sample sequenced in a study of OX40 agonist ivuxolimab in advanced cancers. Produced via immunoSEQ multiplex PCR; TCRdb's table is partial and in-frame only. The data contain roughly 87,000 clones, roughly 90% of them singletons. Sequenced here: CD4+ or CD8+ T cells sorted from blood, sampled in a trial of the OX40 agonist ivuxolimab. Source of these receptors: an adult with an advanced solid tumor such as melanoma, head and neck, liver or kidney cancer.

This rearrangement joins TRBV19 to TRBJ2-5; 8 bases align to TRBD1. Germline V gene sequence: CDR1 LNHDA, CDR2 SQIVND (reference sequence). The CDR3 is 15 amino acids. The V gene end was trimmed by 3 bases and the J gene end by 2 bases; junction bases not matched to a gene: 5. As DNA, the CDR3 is TGTGCCAGTAGTATTTCGGGACAGGTGCAAGAGACCCAGTACTTC. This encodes CASSISGQVQETQYF.

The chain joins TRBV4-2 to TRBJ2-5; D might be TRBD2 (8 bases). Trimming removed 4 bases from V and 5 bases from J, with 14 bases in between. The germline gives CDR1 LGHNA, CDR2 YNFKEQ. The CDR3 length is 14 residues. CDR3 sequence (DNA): TGTGCCAGCAGCCGACCGGGAGGGGGCGAGACCCAGTACTTC. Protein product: CASSRPGGGETQYF.

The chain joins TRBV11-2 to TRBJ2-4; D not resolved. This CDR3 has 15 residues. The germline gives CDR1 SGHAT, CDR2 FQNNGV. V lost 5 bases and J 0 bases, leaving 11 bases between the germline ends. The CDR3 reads CASSVQILAKNIQYF. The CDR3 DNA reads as TGTGCCAGCAGCGTCCAGATTTTAGCCAAAAACATTCAGTACTTC.

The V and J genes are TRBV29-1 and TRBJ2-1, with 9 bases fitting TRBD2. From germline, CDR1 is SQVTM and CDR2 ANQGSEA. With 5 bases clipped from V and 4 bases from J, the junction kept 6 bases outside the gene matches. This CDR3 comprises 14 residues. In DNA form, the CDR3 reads TGCAGCGTTACCCGGACTAGCGATTACAATGAGCAGTTCTTC. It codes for CSVTRTSDYNEQFF.

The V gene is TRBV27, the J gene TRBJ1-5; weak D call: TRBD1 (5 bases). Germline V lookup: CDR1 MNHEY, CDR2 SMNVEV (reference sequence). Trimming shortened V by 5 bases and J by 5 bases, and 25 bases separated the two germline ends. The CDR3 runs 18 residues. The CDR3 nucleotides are TGTGCCAGCAGTACGATCCAATCGACAGCGCTTGGGCATCAGCCCCAGCATTTT. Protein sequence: CASSTIQSTALGHQPQHF.

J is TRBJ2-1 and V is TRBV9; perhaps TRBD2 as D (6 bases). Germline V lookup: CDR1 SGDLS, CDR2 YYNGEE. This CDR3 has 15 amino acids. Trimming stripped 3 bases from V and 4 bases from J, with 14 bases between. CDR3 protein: CASSAAGLFYNEQFF. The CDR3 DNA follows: TGTGCCAGCAGCGCGGCGGGACTCTTTTACAATGAGCAGTTCTTC.

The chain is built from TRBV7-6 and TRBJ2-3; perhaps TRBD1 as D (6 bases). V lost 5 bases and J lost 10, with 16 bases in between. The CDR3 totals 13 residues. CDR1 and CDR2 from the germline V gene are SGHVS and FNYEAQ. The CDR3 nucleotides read TGTGCCAGCAGCCCCCCCGGGACACAGCCGCAGTATTTT. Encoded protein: CASSPPGTQPQYF. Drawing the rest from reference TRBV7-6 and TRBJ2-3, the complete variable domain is GAGVSQSPRYKVTKRGQDVALRCDPISGHVSLYWYRQALGQGPEFLTYFNYEAQQDKSGLPNDRFSAERPEGSISTLTIQRTEQRDSAMYRCASSPPGTQPQYFGPGTRLTVL.

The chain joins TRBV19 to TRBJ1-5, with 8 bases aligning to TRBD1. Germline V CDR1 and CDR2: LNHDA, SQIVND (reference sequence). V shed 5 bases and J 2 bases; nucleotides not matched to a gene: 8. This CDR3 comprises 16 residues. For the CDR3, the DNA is TGTGCCAGTAGTCCTACAGGGGGTCGGGGCAATCAGCCCCAGCATTTT. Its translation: CASSPTGGRGNQPQHF.

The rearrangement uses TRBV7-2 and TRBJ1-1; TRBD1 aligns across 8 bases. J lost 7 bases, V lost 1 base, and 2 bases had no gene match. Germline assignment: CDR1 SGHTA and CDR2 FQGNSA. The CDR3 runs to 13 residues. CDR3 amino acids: CASSLGTGYEAFF. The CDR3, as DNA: TGTGCCAGCAGCTTAGGGACAGGGTATGAAGCTTTCTTT.

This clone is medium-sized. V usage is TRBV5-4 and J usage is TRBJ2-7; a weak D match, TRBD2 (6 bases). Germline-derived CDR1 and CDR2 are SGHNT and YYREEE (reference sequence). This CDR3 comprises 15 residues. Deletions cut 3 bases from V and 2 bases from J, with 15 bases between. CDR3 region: CASSWGVSATYEQYF. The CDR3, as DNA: TGTGCCAGCAGCTGGGGGGTTTCCGCAACCTACGAGCAGTACTTC. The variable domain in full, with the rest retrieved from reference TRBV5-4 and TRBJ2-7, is ETGVTQSPTHLIKTRGQQVTLRCSSQSGHNTVSWYQQALGQGPQFIFQYYREEENGRGNFPPRFSGLQFPNYSSELNVNALELDDSALYLCASSWGVSATYEQYFGPGTRLTVT.

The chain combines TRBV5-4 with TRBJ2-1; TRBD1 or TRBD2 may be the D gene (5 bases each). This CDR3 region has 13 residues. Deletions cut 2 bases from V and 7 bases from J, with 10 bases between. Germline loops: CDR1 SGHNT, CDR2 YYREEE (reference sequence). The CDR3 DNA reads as TGTGCCAGCAGCTTCATGTGGGGGAATGAGCAGTTCTTC. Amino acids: CASSFMWGNEQFF. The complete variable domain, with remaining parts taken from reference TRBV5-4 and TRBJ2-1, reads ETGVTQSPTHLIKTRGQQVTLRCSSQSGHNTVSWYQQALGQGPQFIFQYYREEENGRGNFPPRFSGLQFPNYSSELNVNALELDDSALYLCASSFMWGNEQFFGPGTRLTVL.

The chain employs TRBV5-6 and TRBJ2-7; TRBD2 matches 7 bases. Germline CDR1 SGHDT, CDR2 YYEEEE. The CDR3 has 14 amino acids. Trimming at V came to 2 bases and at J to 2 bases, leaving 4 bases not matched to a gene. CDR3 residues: CASSFSGQTYEQYF. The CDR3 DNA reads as TGTGCCAGCAGCTTTAGCGGGCAGACCTACGAGCAGTACTTC.

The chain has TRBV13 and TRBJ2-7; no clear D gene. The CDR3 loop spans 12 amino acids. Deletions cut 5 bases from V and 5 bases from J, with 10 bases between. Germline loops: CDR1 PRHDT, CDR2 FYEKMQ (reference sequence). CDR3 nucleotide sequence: TGTGCCAGCAGCGACCGCTCTAACGAGCAGTACTTC. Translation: CASSDRSNEQYF.

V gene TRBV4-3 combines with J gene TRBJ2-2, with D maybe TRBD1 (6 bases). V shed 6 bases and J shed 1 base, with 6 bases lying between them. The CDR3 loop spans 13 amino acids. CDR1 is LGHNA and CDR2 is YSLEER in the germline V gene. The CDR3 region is CASRTGNTGELFF. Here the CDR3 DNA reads TGCGCCAGCAGGACAGGGAACACCGGGGAGCTGTTTTTT.

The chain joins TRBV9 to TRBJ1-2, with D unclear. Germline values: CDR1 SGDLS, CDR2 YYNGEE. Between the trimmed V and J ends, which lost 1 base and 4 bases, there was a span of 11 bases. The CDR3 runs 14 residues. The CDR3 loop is CASSVNRLPYGYTF. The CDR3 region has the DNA TGTGCCAGCAGCGTAAACCGGCTTCCCTATGGCTACACCTTC.

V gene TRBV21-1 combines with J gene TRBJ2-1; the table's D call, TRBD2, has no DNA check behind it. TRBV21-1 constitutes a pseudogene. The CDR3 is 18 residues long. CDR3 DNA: TGTGCCAGCAGCAAAGCGCGGGCCACCCTTCCCCAATGCGATGAGCAGTTCTTC. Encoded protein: CASSKARATLPQCDEQFF.

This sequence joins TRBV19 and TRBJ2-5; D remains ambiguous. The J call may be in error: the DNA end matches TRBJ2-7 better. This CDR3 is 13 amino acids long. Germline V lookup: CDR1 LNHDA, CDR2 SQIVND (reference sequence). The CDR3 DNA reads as TGTGCCAGTAGTATCGTTGGGTCCTACGAGCAGTACTTC. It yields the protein CASSIVGSYEQYF.

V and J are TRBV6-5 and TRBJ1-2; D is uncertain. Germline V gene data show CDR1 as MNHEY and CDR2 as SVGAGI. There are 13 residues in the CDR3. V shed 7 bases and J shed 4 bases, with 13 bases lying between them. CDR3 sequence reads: CASTDDGAYGYTF. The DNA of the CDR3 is TGTGCCAGCACCGACGATGGAGCCTATGGCTACACCTTC.

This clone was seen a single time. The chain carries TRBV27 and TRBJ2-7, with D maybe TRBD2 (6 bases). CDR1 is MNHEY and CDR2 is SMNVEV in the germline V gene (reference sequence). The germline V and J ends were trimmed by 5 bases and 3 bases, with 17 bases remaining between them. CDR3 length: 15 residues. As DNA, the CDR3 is TGTGCCAGCAGTCCGGGAGTAACGCCAATCTACGAGCAGTACTTC. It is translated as CASSPGVTPIYEQYF.

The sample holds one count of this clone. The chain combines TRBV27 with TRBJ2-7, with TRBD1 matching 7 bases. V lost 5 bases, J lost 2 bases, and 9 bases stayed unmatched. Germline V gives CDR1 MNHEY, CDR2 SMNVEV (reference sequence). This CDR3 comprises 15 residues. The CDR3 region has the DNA TGTGCCAGCAGTCCCCCCCGGGACAGACCCTACGAGCAGTACTTC. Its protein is CASSPPRDRPYEQYF.

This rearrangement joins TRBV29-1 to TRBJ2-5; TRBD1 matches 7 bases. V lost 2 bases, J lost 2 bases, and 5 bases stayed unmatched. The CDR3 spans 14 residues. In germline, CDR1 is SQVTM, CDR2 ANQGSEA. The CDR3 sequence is CSVEKGDRQETQYF. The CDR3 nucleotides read TGCAGCGTTGAAAAGGGGGACAGACAAGAGACCCAGTACTTC. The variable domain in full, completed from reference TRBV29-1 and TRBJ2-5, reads SAVISQKPSRDICQRGTSLTIQCQVDSQVTMMFWYRQQPGQSLTLIATANQGSEATYESGFVIDKFPISRPNLTFSTLTVSNMSPEDSSIYLCSVEKGDRQETQYFGPGTRLLVL.